Below are 14 T cell receptor beta chains sequenced from a single sample in a study of blood T cell repertoires in COVID-19. The protocol was immunoSEQ multiplex PCR, while the TCRdb copy is restricted to in-frame clones and leaves out a portion. The sample consists of around 150,000 clones, over 80% of them appearing once. Material: PBMCs or T cells enriched from blood (not recorded which). The origin of the receptors is a man between 65 and 85 years old who had been exposed to COVID-19.

Here the CDR3 DNA reads TGCAGCGTCAGTACAGGGAGGGACACTGAAGCTTTCTTT. Encoded protein: CSVSTGRDTEAFF. This chain links TRBV29-1 with TRBJ1-1; TRBD1 might be the D (6 bases). V was trimmed by 6 bases and J by 3 bases, leaving 14 bases between them. This CDR3 is 13 amino acids long. CDR1 is SQVTM, CDR2 ANQGSEA, per germline. The variable domain in full, with the rest retrieved from reference TRBV29-1 and TRBJ1-1, is SAVISQKPSRDICQRGTSLTIQCQVDSQVTMMFWYRQQPGQSLTLIATANQGSEATYESGFVIDKFPISRPNLTFSTLTVSNMSPEDSSIYLCSVSTGRDTEAFFGQGTRLTVV.

This chain connects TRBV6-5 to TRBJ1-1; the match to TRBD1 covers 10 bases. V dropped 8 bases and J dropped 4; count of bases not matched to a gene: 10. The CDR3 is 15 residues long. CDR1 MNHEY and CDR2 SVGAGI come from the germline V gene. CDR3: CASLLGQGRFTEAFF. CDR3 coding DNA: TGTGCCAGCCTTCTGGGACAGGGGAGATTCACTGAAGCTTTCTTT.

This rearrangement joins TRBV28 to TRBJ1-1; tentatively, D is TRBD1 (6 bases). This CDR3 region has 12 residues. The germline gives CDR1 MDHEN, CDR2 SYDVKM. Trimming removed 6 bases at V and 9 bases at J, with 14 bases between. CDR3 protein: CASRAWDNQAFF. CDR3 nucleotides: TGTGCCAGCAGGGCTTGGGACAATCAAGCTTTCTTT.

The chain links TRBV6-5 to TRBJ1-5; 7 nucleotides align to TRBD1. The CDR3 consists of 15 residues. The J segment lost 5 bases and the V segment lost 0 bases, leaving 4 bases of the junction unmatched. Per the germline V gene, CDR1 is MNHEY and CDR2 is SVGAGI. CDR3 bases: TGTGCCAGCAGTTACTCGAGTCAGGGGGATCAGCCCCAGCATTTT. It codes for CASSYSSQGDQPQHF.

The chain uses TRBV30 and TRBJ1-6, with D unresolved. CDR1 GTSNPN and CDR2 SVGIG come from the germline V gene (reference sequence). The CDR3 is made up of 13 amino acids. V was clipped by 2 bases and J by 4 bases, with 6 bases between them. In nucleotides, the CDR3 is TGTGCCTGGAGTCCTTCTTATAATTCACCCCTCCACTTT. Translating it yields CAWSPSYNSPLHF.

V is TRBV9 and J is TRBJ2-2, with a weak D call TRBD2 (6 bases). In germline, CDR1 is SGDLS, CDR2 YYNGEE. The CDR3 covers 13 residues. The V end lost 4 bases, the J end lost 6 bases, and 10 bases lay between the germline ends. CDR3 amino acids: CASSPRRAGELFF. DNA for the CDR3: TGTGCCAGCAGCCCTCGGAGGGCCGGGGAGCTGTTTTTT.

The chain carries TRBV28 and TRBJ1-5; a weak D match, TRBD1 (6 bases). Germline values: CDR1 MDHEN, CDR2 SYDVKM. The CDR3 runs to 12 residues. V lost 11 bases to trimming and J lost 5 bases, with 13 bases between them. The CDR3 here is CAVRRGDQPQHF. CDR3 nucleotide sequence: TGTGCCGTCCGCAGGGGTGATCAGCCCCAGCATTTT.

V and J are TRBV4-3 and TRBJ2-4, with D unresolved. The germline V and J ends were trimmed by 0 bases and 0 bases, with 6 bases remaining between them. Germline CDR1 reads LGHNA; CDR2 reads YSLEER. The CDR3 totals 15 residues. The CDR3 DNA reads TGCGCCAGCAGCCAAGAATATTTAGCCAAAAACATTCAGTACTTC. It codes for CASSQEYLAKNIQYF.

The V and J genes are TRBV12-3 or TRBV12-4 and TRBJ2-7; D remains unclear. The V and J ends lost 2 bases and 6 bases respectively, with 8 bases between them. The CDR3 length is 12 residues. The DNA of the CDR3 is TGTGCCAGCAGTTTAATCGGTGGCGAGCAGTACTTC. It yields the protein CASSLIGGEQYF.

This chain joins TRBV6-5 and TRBJ1-3; D not resolved. CDR1 is MNHEY, CDR2 SVGAGI, per germline. The germline V and J ends were trimmed by 0 bases and 0 bases, with 9 bases remaining between them. The CDR3 consists of 16 residues. The CDR3 protein is CASSYSSPNSGNTIYF. The DNA of the CDR3 is TGTGCCAGCAGTTACTCGAGTCCCAACTCTGGAAACACCATATATTTT.

J is TRBJ2-7 and V is TRBV7-6; 13 nucleotides agree with TRBD2. The germline V gene encodes CDR1 SGHVS and CDR2 FNYEAQ. V shed 5 bases and J 6 bases; nucleotides not matched to a gene: 4. CDR3 length: 14 amino acids. CDR3 loop: CASSLGTSGTEQYF. For the CDR3, the DNA is TGTGCCAGCAGCCTCGGGACTAGCGGGACCGAGCAGTACTTC.

The rearrangement joins TRBV3-1 (or the pseudogene TRBV3-2) to TRBJ1-4; D might be TRBD1 (5 bases). The CDR3 loop spans 16 amino acids. V lost 1 base and J lost 4, with 13 bases in between. Germline CDR1 reads LGHDT; CDR2 reads YNNKEL (reference sequence). The CDR3 nucleotides are TGTGCCAGCAGCCAAGGGTCGCAGGGACTTAATGAAAAACTGTTTTTT. Its protein is CASSQGSQGLNEKLFF.

The chain has TRBV19 and TRBJ1-5; TRBD1 matches at 9 bases. CDR1 and CDR2 (germline): LNHDA, SQIVND (reference sequence). Trimming took 1 base from V and 7 from J; bases not matched to a gene: 5. The CDR3 covers 15 residues. The CDR3 here is CASSIGDRVKQPQHF. CDR3 nucleotides: TGTGCCAGTAGTATAGGGGACAGGGTAAAACAGCCCCAGCATTTT. The full variable domain, with the rest looked up from reference TRBV19 and TRBJ1-5, is DGGITQSPKYLFRKEGQNVTLSCEQNLNHDAMYWYRQDPGQGLRLIYYSQIVNDFQKGDIAEGYSVSREKKESFPLTVTSAQKNPTAFYLCASSIGDRVKQPQHFGDGTRLSIL.

The chain couples TRBV20-1 to TRBJ2-2, with 12 bases fitting TRBD2. From germline, CDR1 is DFQATT and CDR2 SNEGSKA (reference sequence). The V and J ends lost 3 bases and 7 bases, in that order; junction bases with no gene match: 9. This CDR3 has 16 amino acids. The CDR3 DNA reads as TGCAGTGCTAGTAGGGCTAGCGGGAGGGATAGCGGGGAGCTGTTTTTT. It codes for CSASRASGRDSGELFF.